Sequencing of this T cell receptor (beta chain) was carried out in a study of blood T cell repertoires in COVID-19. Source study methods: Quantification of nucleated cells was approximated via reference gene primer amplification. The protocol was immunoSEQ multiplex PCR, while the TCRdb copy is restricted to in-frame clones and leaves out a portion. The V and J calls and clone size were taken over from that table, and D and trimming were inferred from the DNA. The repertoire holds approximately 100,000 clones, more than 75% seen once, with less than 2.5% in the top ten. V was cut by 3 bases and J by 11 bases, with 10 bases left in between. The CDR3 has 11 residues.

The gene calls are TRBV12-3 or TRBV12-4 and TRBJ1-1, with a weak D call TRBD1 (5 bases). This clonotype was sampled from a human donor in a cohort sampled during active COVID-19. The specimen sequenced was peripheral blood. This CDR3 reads CASSFRPGAFF. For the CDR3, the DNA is TGTGCCAGCAGTTTCAGACCAGGGGCTTTCTTT.